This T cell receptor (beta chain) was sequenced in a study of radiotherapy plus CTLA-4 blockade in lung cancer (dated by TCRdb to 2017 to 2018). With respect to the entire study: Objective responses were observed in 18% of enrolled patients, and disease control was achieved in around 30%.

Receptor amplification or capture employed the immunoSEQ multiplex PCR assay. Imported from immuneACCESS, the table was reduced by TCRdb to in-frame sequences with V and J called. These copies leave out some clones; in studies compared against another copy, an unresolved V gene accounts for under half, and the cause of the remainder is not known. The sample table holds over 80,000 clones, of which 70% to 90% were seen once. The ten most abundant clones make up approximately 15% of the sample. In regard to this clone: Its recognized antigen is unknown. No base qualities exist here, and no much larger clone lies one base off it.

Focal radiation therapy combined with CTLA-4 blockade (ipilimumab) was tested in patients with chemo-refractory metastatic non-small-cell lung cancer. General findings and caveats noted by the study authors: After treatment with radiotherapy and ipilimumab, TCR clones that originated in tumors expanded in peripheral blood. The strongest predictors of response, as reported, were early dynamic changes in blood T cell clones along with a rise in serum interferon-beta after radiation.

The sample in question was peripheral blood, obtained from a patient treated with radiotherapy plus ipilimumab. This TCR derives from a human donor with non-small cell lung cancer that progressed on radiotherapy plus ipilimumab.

The CDR3 amino acid sequence is: CASSQLTSGLWGKQYF. The DNA reads TGTGCCAGCAGCCAACTGACTAGCGGATTGTGGGGAAAGCAGTACTTC. The chain couples TRBV14 to TRBJ2-7, with 9 central nucleotides matching TRBD2. CDR1 and CDR2 were assigned from the germline V gene as SGHDN and FVKESK. The CDR3 measures 16 amino acids from cysteine to phenylalanine. The retained sequence is limited to the CDR3, 48 bases, with the frame set at the first base. V is trimmed back by 2 bases and J by 8 bases, and the junction contains 13 bases that no gene match accounts for.